This T cell receptor (beta chain) was captured in a study of tissue T cells after allogeneic stem cell transplantation. Study outcomes and limitations: Limitations included a small, clinically heterogeneous cohort and limited sampling depth. Tissue-detected TCR repertoire was only partly captured by blood and spleen T cells.

Of note for this clone: What it binds is not known. Here the gene names and germline are mouse. Coverage ceases 1 residue before the CDR3 finishes, and the germline J gene fills in the end.

Repertoires were generated with immunoSEQ multiplex PCR, while TCRdb's copy carries only in-frame clones and drops some. Here the sample spans more than 10,000 clones, 35% to 45% being singletons. Sample time point: mouse harvest day 7 after allogeneic transplant. Each mouse received 10^7 T-cell-depleted marrow cells plus 10^6 splenic CD5+ T cells by tail vein. Tissues came from B6→BALB/c major-mismatch GVHD mice at day 7 or 14. Germline V gene lookup returns CDR1 SGHLS and CDR2 HYDKME. CDR3 length: 15 residues. Unmatched junction bases numbered 2, after V lost 0 bases and J lost 2 bases. The sequence was collected from a female BALB/c mouse given C57BL/6 T cells with graft-versus-host disease after an allogeneic hematopoietic cell transplant. Sequenced: skin. The chain joins TRBV12-2 to TRBJ2-5; 9 nucleotides line up with TRBD2. Partial CDR3 DNA: TGTGCCAGCTCTCTCGTGGGGGGGCCCCAAGACACCCAGTAC. The encoded protein is CASSLVGGPQDTQY. The CDR3 reads in full as CASSLVGGPQDTQYF. The whole variable domain, remainder taken from reference TRBV12-2 and TRBJ2-5, is NSGVVQSPRYIIKGKGERSILKCIPISGHLSVAWYQQTQGQELKFFIQHYDKMERDKGNLPSRFSVQQFDDYHSEMNMSALELEDSAVYFCASSLVGGPQDTQYFGPGTRLLVL.